The clone carrying this T cell receptor (beta chain) has a single count. What it recognizes is unknown. Regarding treatment: oral pan-JAK inhibitor, 5-10 mg twice daily. The source of the sample is a study of CD8+ T cells in alopecia areata. Study overall: The authors scored treated patients' severity by affected scalp percentage.

RNA extraction was followed by reverse transcription into cDNA, which acted as the sequencing template. Sequencing was performed with immunoSEQ multiplex PCR; in TCRdb, only in-frame clones are kept and a portion is missing. Of about 150,000 clones in the sample, under 70% were seen once. Notes on the study in general: Tofacitinib significantly reduced both scalp clonality and expanded CD8+ clones among the top 100. For baseline CD8+ expansion, any link to response stays uncertain with one nonresponder.

Sequencing was performed on CD4+ T cells sorted from blood, taken at week 4, from a patient treated with tofacitinib. This TCR came from a human donor with alopecia areata.

CDR3 sequence: CASSITGSGYGYTF. Here the CDR3 DNA reads TGTGCCAGCAGCATTACAGGGTCCGGCTATGGCTACACCTTC. V usage is TRBV7-3 and J usage is TRBJ1-2; TRBD1 might be the D (6 bases). Deletions cut 5 bases from V and 4 bases from J, with 14 bases between. Looked up from germline, CDR1 is SGHTA and CDR2 is FQGTGA. The CDR3 contains 14 residues.